These 23 T cell receptor beta chains were sequenced from one sample in a study of Graves' ophthalmopathy and Graves' hyperthyroidism. The study amplified TCR beta CDR3 regions using RNA transcripts. After a first-round RT-PCR with HTBI primers, a second-round multiplex PCR was run. TCRdb reanalysed the multiplex PCR reads using MiXCR and keeps one entry per CDR3 protein. The table has 1 million to 1.3 million distinct CDR3 sequences, about 38% seen once. Sequenced sample: peripheral blood or thyroid tissue (not recorded which). These receptors were obtained from an adult man with Graves' hyperthyroidism.

Concerning this clonotype: A read error may explain this, as a much larger clone is one base away. The rearrangement joins TRBV7-9 to TRBJ2-7; TRBD1 is a possible D gene (6 bases). The CDR3 is 14 amino acids. Germline values: CDR1 SEHNR, CDR2 FQNEAQ (reference sequence). V lost 7 bases and J lost 1, with 14 bases in between. The CDR3 DNA reads as TGTGCCAGCACCCCACAACAGGGTTCCTACGAGCAGTACTTC. Its protein is CASTPQQGSYEQYF.

A word on this clonotype: A single base separates this from a much larger clone, so it may be a read error. The gene calls are TRBV7-9 and TRBJ1-2, with 8 bases identical to TRBD1. Germline trimming cut 4 bases from V and 3 bases from J; bases unmatched to any gene: 13. The CDR3 totals 17 residues. CDR1 and CDR2 from the germline V gene are SEHNR and FQNEAQ (reference sequence). This CDR3 is CASSSPGQELGYYGYTF. Here the CDR3 DNA reads TGTGCCAGCAGCTCCCCGGGACAGGAGTTGGGTTACTATGGCTACACCTTC.

This clonotype was seen more than once but under ten times. This may arise from a read error, as a much more abundant clone is one base away. The gene calls are TRBV24-1 and TRBJ2-5; D ambiguous. Germline lookup yields CDR1 KGHDR and CDR2 SFDVKD. This CDR3 region has 13 residues. The CDR3 bases are TGTGCCACCAGTGATACCAACCAAGGGACCCAGTACTTC. This gives the protein CATSDTNQGTQYF.

This clonotype was found a few times. An end of the junction differs from the germline gene, which may be a read error. CDR3 sequence reads: CASSIRTGWNSPLHF. Here the CDR3 DNA reads TGTGCCAGCAGTATAAGGACAGGGTGGAACTCACCCCTCCACTTT. The chain combines TRBV10-1 with TRBJ1-6; 8 nucleotides line up with TRBD1. Germline CDR1 and CDR2: WNHNN and SYGVQD (reference sequence). There are 15 residues in the CDR3.

This clonotype occurred many times. This chain connects TRBV4-2 to TRBJ2-5, with D unclear. The V end lost 0 bases, the J end lost 5 bases, and 7 bases lay between the germline ends. The CDR3 has 13 amino acids. The V gene's germline CDR1 is LGHNA and CDR2 YNFKEQ. CDR3 nucleotides: TGTGCCAGCAGCCAAGATAACCGGGAGACCCAGTACTTC. This translates into CASSQDNRETQYF.

The sample holds many counts of this clonotype. The chain recombines TRBV20-1 with TRBJ1-5, with D tentatively TRBD1 (5 bases). The V end was cut by 2 bases, the J end by 7 bases, with 9 bases between. The CDR3 runs to 12 residues. Germline V gene sequence: CDR1 DFQATT, CDR2 SNEGSKA (reference sequence). For the CDR3, the DNA is TGCAGTGCTAGATACCGGGACCAGCCCCAGCATTTT. Encoded protein: CSARYRDQPQHF.

This clonotype occurred many times. The chain employs TRBV12-3 or TRBV12-4 and TRBJ1-6; the D is unclear. This CDR3 has 15 amino acids. The germline V and J ends were trimmed by 2 bases and 9 bases, with 14 bases remaining between them. As DNA, the CDR3 is TGTGCCAGCAGTTTAAGTCCGGCCCCGGGTTCACCCCTCCACTTT. The encoded protein is CASSLSPAPGSPLHF.

This clonotype showed up many times. The J gene is TRBJ2-2, the V gene TRBV29-1; 12 bases match TRBD1. With V trimmed by 4 bases and J by 2 bases, 2 bases remained unmatched. Germline-derived CDR1 and CDR2 are SQVTM and ANQGSEA. CDR3 length equals 15 residues. The CDR3 reads CSVVGTGGNTGELFF. Written as DNA, the CDR3 is TGCAGCGTTGTTGGGACAGGGGGCAACACCGGGGAGCTGTTTTTT.

This clonotype was seen more than once but under ten times. The chain recombines TRBV7-9 with TRBJ2-3; no firm D call. CDR1 and CDR2 (germline): SEHNR, FQNEAQ (reference sequence). CDR3 length: 14 amino acids. V lost 5 bases to trimming and J lost 6 bases, with 15 bases between them. The CDR3: CASSVEVGADTQYF. CDR3 DNA: TGTGCCAGCAGCGTCGAGGTCGGCGCCGATACGCAGTATTTT.

This clonotype was seen at least ten times. This chain joins TRBV24-1 and TRBJ2-5, with 9 bases aligning to TRBD1. Germline V gene lookup returns CDR1 KGHDR and CDR2 SFDVKD. The CDR3 runs to 15 residues. V trimming: 4 bases; J trimming: 1 base; junction bases outside the gene matches: 3. The CDR3 coding sequence is TGTGCCACCAGTGACGACAGGGGGTTCCAAGAGACCCAGTACTTC. Translated, it gives CATSDDRGFQETQYF.

This clonotype has only a few counts. The rearrangement links TRBV9 to TRBJ2-7, with TRBD1 matching over 11 bases. The CDR3 extends over 18 amino acids. V lost 0 bases and J lost 5; bases outside the gene matches: 13. Germline CDR1 reads SGDLS; CDR2 reads YYNGEE. The DNA for the CDR3 is TGTGCCAGCAGCGTAGCTAGTCTGCCGGGACAGGGGGACCACGAGCAGTACTTC. Translated, it gives CASSVASLPGQGDHEQYF.

The table lists this clonotype with a count of one. This chain connects TRBV14 to TRBJ2-7; 7 nucleotides match TRBD2. The germline V gene encodes CDR1 SGHDN and CDR2 FVKESK. This CDR3 contains 14 residues. The ends lost 6 bases at V and 10 bases at J; junction bases unmatched: 15. For the CDR3, the DNA is TGTGCCAGCAGTCCTACTAGCGCGGATTACGGACAGTACTTC. It translates to CASSPTSADYGQYF.

This clonotype showed up just a few times. The CDR3 is CASSLWGEINQPQHF. The CDR3 DNA reads as TGTGCCAGCAGTTTATGGGGGGAGATAAATCAGCCCCAGCATTTT. The chain couples TRBV7-2 to TRBJ1-5; D is possibly TRBD1 (5 bases). Trimming took off 6 bases at V and 4 bases at J, with 16 bases between the two ends. The CDR3 contains 15 residues. CDR1 is SGHTA and CDR2 is FQGNSA in the germline V gene.

Ten or more counts support this clonotype. The V and J genes are TRBV29-1 and TRBJ2-7; the match to TRBD1 covers 9 bases. The CDR3 has 15 residues. Germline assignment: CDR1 SQVTM and CDR2 ANQGSEA. Trimming cost V 1 base and J 3 bases; bases outside gene matches: 7. CDR3 nucleotides: TGCAGCGTTGAAGGGGGCGACAGGGGGATCTACGAGCAGTACTTC. Its protein is CSVEGGDRGIYEQYF.

The genes are TRBV10-3 and TRBJ1-5; 8 bases agree with TRBD1. The CDR3 covers 15 residues. Germline V gene data show CDR1 as ENHRY and CDR2 as SYGVKD. The junction had 7 bases not matched to a gene; V was cut back by 7 bases and J by 2 bases. In DNA, the CDR3 is TGTGCCATCAAAGCGGACAGGGTAGGCAATCAGCCCCAGCATTTT. Its translation: CAIKADRVGNQPQHF.

The sample holds a few counts of this clonotype. The rearrangement uses TRBV5-1 and TRBJ1-1; D is uncertain. The V end lost 0 bases, the J end lost 4 bases, and 10 bases lay between the germline ends. Germline V CDR1 and CDR2: SGHRS, YFSETQ. The CDR3 loop spans 14 amino acids. CDR3 in amino acids: CASSLGHRGTEAFF. The CDR3 DNA sequence: TGCGCCAGCAGCTTGGGACACCGTGGCACTGAAGCTTTCTTT.

This clonotype showed up many times. The V gene is TRBV11-2, the J gene TRBJ2-5; no clear D. The germline CDR1 and CDR2 sequences are SGHAT and FQNNGV. V lost 5 bases, J lost 2 bases, and 12 bases lay in between. The CDR3 spans 14 residues. The DNA of the CDR3 is TGTGCCAGCAGCCCCCAAAATCAGCAAGAGACCCAGTACTTC. Protein sequence: CASSPQNQQETQYF.

This clonotype appeared many times. The rearrangement joins TRBV20-1 to TRBJ1-2, with TRBD1 matching 7 bases. Germline-derived CDR1 and CDR2 are DFQATT and SNEGSKA (reference sequence). The CDR3 totals 16 residues. J was trimmed by 4 bases and V by 0 bases; bases with no gene match: 11. The CDR3 nucleotides read TGCAGTGCTAGAGATACAGGGGAGCTTTTCACCTATGGCTACACCTTC. Amino acids: CSARDTGELFTYGYTF.

This clonotype was observed at least ten times. The chain recombines TRBV20-1 with TRBJ1-3; D not resolved. The CDR3 is 13 residues long. Trimming cost V 6 bases and J 2 bases, with 11 bases left between them. The V gene's germline CDR1 is DFQATT and CDR2 SNEGSKA (reference sequence). The CDR3 protein is CSAQSSPGNTIYF. The DNA for the CDR3 is TGCAGTGCCCAGAGTTCCCCTGGAAACACCATATATTTT.

The chain is built from TRBV10-2 and TRBJ1-2; D gene ambiguous. The CDR3 loop spans 14 amino acids. Trimming pared 5 bases from V and 7 bases from J, leaving 17 bases between. Germline CDR1 is WSHSY and CDR2 is SAAADI. In DNA, the CDR3 is TGCGCCAGCAGTCGTGATGGGTTGTCGTCTGGCTACACCTTC. Protein sequence: CASSRDGLSSGYTF.

The genes are TRBV2 and TRBJ1-1, with 10 nucleotides matching TRBD1. The CDR3 sequence is 14 residues long. Germline values: CDR1 SNHLY, CDR2 FYNNEI. The V gene end was trimmed by 4 bases and the J gene end by 5 bases; junction bases not matched to a gene: 4. The CDR3 region is CASSGTGGETEAFF. DNA of the CDR3: TGTGCCAGCAGTGGGACAGGGGGGGAAACTGAAGCTTTCTTT.

This clonotype was detected ten times or more. This chain connects TRBV6-5 to TRBJ2-7; 8 positions match TRBD1. Trimming took 1 base from V and 2 from J; bases not matched to a gene: 4. The CDR3 totals 15 residues. Germline values: CDR1 MNHEY, CDR2 SVGAGI. The chain's CDR3 is CASSYFGTGAYEQYF. The CDR3 DNA is TGTGCCAGCAGTTACTTCGGGACAGGAGCCTACGAGCAGTACTTC.

The chain employs TRBV12-3 or TRBV12-4 and TRBJ2-6; maybe TRBD1 (6 bases). V dropped 6 bases and J dropped 0 bases, with 12 bases sitting between them. The CDR3 extends over 16 amino acids. As DNA, the CDR3 is TGTGCCAGCAGCGACAGGTTCTCCTCTGGGGCCAACGTCCTGACTTTC. Translated, it gives CASSDRFSSGANVLTF.